This T cell receptor beta chain was sequenced for a study of blood T cell repertoires in COVID-19 (dated by TCRdb to 2019 to 2021). Broadly, across the study: Collaborator samples came from the United States, Italy and Spain and covered acute and convalescent phases of COVID-19. The prospective study material was composed of cDNA or gDNA derived from T cells, B-cell-depleted T cells, or PBMCs. Deeply sampled blood TCRbeta repertoires from subjects exposed to, actively infected with, or recovered from COVID-19 were included in the dataset. The repertoires were released in a freely available public database meant as a resource for research on the immune response to SARS-CoV-2. Samples came from the ongoing ImmuneRACE study (first 160 participants) plus 1,254 subjects from 6 global collaborators. The sample metadata nearly always contained a de-identified subject ID, COVID-19 status, age in years and sex. Where available, HLA class I and class II types were taken from metadata supplied by the sample provider and were not determined by assay-based typing. Findings and caveats that apply to the study as a whole: The amount of clinical and demographic metadata varied by source and participant and was provided uncurated.

The germline V and J ends show losses of 4 bases and 5 bases respectively, and no gene match explains 8 bases of the junction. Reading the germline V gene gives CDR1 SGHRS and CDR2 YFSETQ. The CDR3 contains 16 residues, cysteine and phenylalanine counted. Only the CDR3 DNA stays, 48 bases, in frame from base 1. TCRbeta CDR3 regions were amplified from genomic DNA using the immunoSEQ Assay, a bias-controlled multiplex PCR. The authors' analysis ran thus. Nucleated cell counts per sample were estimated from amplification of reference gene primers within the assay. To quantify the absolute abundance of each unique TCRbeta CDR3 rearrangement, sequence reads were collapsed and filtered. For each sample, productive Simpson clonality was calculated as the square root of Simpson's diversity index over productive rearrangements. Imported from immuneACCESS, the table was reduced by TCRdb to in-frame sequences with V and J called. These copies leave out some clones; in studies compared against another copy, an unresolved V gene accounts for under half, and the cause of the remainder is not known. For V, J and clone size, that table is used; D and trimming come from the DNA. The sample table holds about 330,000 clones, of which approximately 88% were seen once. Around 5% of the sample lies in the top ten.

In the prospective study, participants were about 18 to 95 years old, resided in approximately 22 geographic areas of the United States, and were enrolled through a virtual design. In the prospective study, participants were assigned to cohorts based on the clinical history participants reported in a screening survey and a study questionnaire. Recovered participants in ImmuneRACE Cohort 3 were defined as having two consecutive negative NP/OP PCR tests, clearance from a healthcare professional, or resolution of symptoms. In the prospective study, whole blood, serum and a nasopharyngeal or oropharyngeal swab were collected from each participant by mobile phlebotomists. Additional blood draws and questionnaires over an approximately two-month period could optionally be provided by prospective study participants. Blood samples from the prospective study were shipped frozen or at room temperature prior to DNA extraction.

On this clone itself: Its antigen is unknown. Nothing much larger sits one base from this clone, and base qualities are not available.

The specimen sequenced was PBMCs or T cells enriched from blood (not recorded which). The rearranged chain carries TRBV5-1 and TRBJ2-2; the central 10 bases match TRBD1. This clonotype originated in a man aged 30 to 45 who had recovered from COVID-19. The sequenced DNA: TGCGCCAGCAGCCTGACAGGGGGCGCGGGTACCGGGGAGCTGTTTTTT. The translation is CASSLTGGAGTGELFF.